Below are 10 T cell receptor beta chains sequenced from a single sample in a study of PD-L1 blockade in urothelial cancer. Time point reported: pretreatment peripheral blood. Sequencing used immunoSEQ multiplex PCR; TCRdb keeps in-frame clones, though not all of them. The sample carries 49,000 or so clones, 86% recorded once. Sequences were derived from PBMCs, sampled around atezolizumab (anti-PD-L1) treatment. Receptor source: a man aged 55 to 70 with urothelial cancer.

The chain links TRBV10-3 to TRBJ2-3; 12 bases align to TRBD2. Germline V lookup: CDR1 ENHRY, CDR2 SYGVKD. The CDR3 sequence is 14 residues long. Trimming at V came to 8 bases and at J to 0 bases, leaving 0 bases not matched to a gene. The CDR3 sequence is CAIGTSGSTDTQYF. Written as DNA, the CDR3 is TGTGCCATCGGGACTAGCGGGAGCACAGATACGCAGTATTTT.

The V and J genes are TRBV5-4 and TRBJ1-1; D gene unclear. The CDR3 is made up of 15 amino acids. Trimming took 4 bases from V and 1 from J, leaving 14 bases between them. From germline, CDR1 is SGHNT and CDR2 YYREEE (reference sequence). Here the CDR3 reads CASSVAGLPNTEAFF. CDR3 DNA: TGTGCCAGCAGCGTGGCGGGTCTACCGAACACTGAAGCTTTCTTT.

The rearrangement uses TRBV19 and TRBJ1-5; no definite D call. The CDR3 contains 14 residues. The V end was cut by 6 bases, the J end by 3 bases, with 12 bases between. The germline CDR1 and CDR2 sequences are LNHDA and SQIVND (reference sequence). CDR3 coding DNA: TGTGCCAGTAGCCCCGTGCGGGCCAATCAGCCCCAGCATTTT. Translated: CASSPVRANQPQHF. Combining the CDR3 with reference TRBV19 and TRBJ1-5 gives the whole variable domain DGGITQSPKYLFRKEGQNVTLSCEQNLNHDAMYWYRQDPGQGLRLIYYSQIVNDFQKGDIAEGYSVSREKKESFPLTVTSAQKNPTAFYLCASSPVRANQPQHFGDGTRLSIL.

CDR3 in amino acids: CASSTGQTNTGELFF. CDR3 nucleotide sequence: TGTGCCAGCAGCACGGGACAGACGAACACCGGGGAGCTGTTTTTT. This chain joins TRBV9 and TRBJ2-2; TRBD1 matches at 7 bases. Germline CDR1 reads SGDLS; CDR2 reads YYNGEE. Germline trimming cut 4 bases from V and 0 bases from J; bases unmatched to any gene: 3. CDR3 length: 15 amino acids.

The chain joins TRBV5-4 to TRBJ2-7; 9 bases are a match to TRBD1. CDR3 length: 15 residues. From germline, CDR1 is SGHNT and CDR2 YYREEE (reference sequence). Trimming cost V 5 bases and J 6 bases; bases outside gene matches: 12. CDR3 sequence reads: CASSLKRTGDGEQYF. DNA of the CDR3: TGTGCCAGCAGTCTAAAACGGACAGGGGATGGCGAGCAGTACTTC. The full variable domain, in which reference TRBV5-4 and TRBJ2-7 provide the parts outside the CDR3, is ETGVTQSPTHLIKTRGQQVTLRCSSQSGHNTVSWYQQALGQGPQFIFQYYREEENGRGNFPPRFSGLQFPNYSSELNVNALELDDSALYLCASSLKRTGDGEQYFGPGTRLTVT.

This chain uses TRBV5-6 with TRBJ2-5; TRBD2 is a possible D gene (6 bases). Between the trimmed V and J ends, which lost 6 bases and 2 bases, there was a span of 17 bases. The CDR3 runs to 15 residues. Per germline, CDR1 SGHDT and CDR2 YYEEEE. The DNA of the CDR3 is TGTGCCAGCACCGAACGAGGAGGGGCACAAGAGACCCAGTACTTC. It encodes CASTERGGAQETQYF. The full variable domain, rest sourced from reference TRBV5-6 and TRBJ2-5, is DAGVTQSPTHLIKTRGQQVTLRCSPKSGHDTVSWYQQALGQGPQFIFQYYEEEERQRGNFPDRFSGHQFPNYSSELNVNALLLGDSALYLCASTERGGAQETQYFGPGTRLLVL.

The rearrangement links TRBV18 to TRBJ2-6; D is ambiguous. This CDR3 is 16 amino acids long. The V end was cut by 5 bases, the J end by 1 base, with 12 bases between. Looked up from germline, CDR1 is KGHSH and CDR2 is LQKENI. The CDR3 coding sequence is TGTGCCAGCTCAGTCACTGGAGTGTCTGGGGCCAACGTCCTGACTTTC. This gives the protein CASSVTGVSGANVLTF.

The J gene is TRBJ1-1, the V gene TRBV25-1; 9 nucleotides line up with TRBD1. Germline CDR1 and CDR2: MGHDK and SYGVNS. The J segment lost 2 bases and the V segment lost 7 bases, leaving 5 bases of the junction unmatched. The CDR3 covers 14 residues. This CDR3 is CASMRTGANTEAFF. The CDR3 bases are TGTGCCAGCATGCGGACAGGGGCAAACACTGAAGCTTTCTTT.

As for this clone: One junction end disagrees with the germline gene, perhaps due to a read error. For the CDR3, the DNA is TGTGCTAGCAGCCCGGGACAGGGGTGGTCTGAGCAGTTCTTC. Its translation: CASSPGQGWSEQFF. V gene TRBV7-7 combines with J gene TRBJ2-1; TRBD1 agrees at 10 bases. The CDR3 is 14 amino acids. Germline V lookup: CDR1 SSHAT, CDR2 FNYEAQ (reference sequence).

This clone showed up just a few times. The rearrangement links TRBV2 to TRBJ2-4; the D is unclear. Trimming removed 4 bases from V and 8 bases from J, with 6 bases in between. CDR1 and CDR2 (germline): SNHLY, FYNNEI. The CDR3 runs 11 residues. CDR3 bases: TGTGCCAGCAGTGCCCCGGACATTCAGTACTTC. Translating it yields CASSAPDIQYF.